These 8 T cell receptor beta chains share one sample of origin, sequenced in a study of tissue T cells after allogeneic stem cell transplantation. TCRdb keeps only in-frame clones here, not all; method: immunoSEQ multiplex PCR. Of nearly 50,000 clones in the sample, approximately 73% are singletons; the top ten hold about 0.7%. The sequenced material came from sorted cells pooled from one or two spleens. Source of these receptors: a pool of C57BL/6 mice in good health.

For this clone: Mouse germline and gene names are used. The CDR3 end falls 1 residue outside the read, so it is completed with the germline J gene. The chain combines TRBV13-2 with TRBJ2-1; 12 bases align to TRBD2. J was trimmed by 3 bases and V by 1 base; bases with no gene match: 2. This CDR3 has 16 residues. Germline CDR1 is NNHNN and CDR2 is SYGAGS (reference sequence). The sequenced part of the CDR3 DNA is TGTGCCAGCGGTGATTGGACTGGGGGGGGCTATGCTGAGCAGTTC. Its translation is CASGDWTGGGYAEQF. The full CDR3 protein is CASGDWTGGGYAEQFF.

Points on this clone: Gene labels here are mouse ones. The read finishes 1 residue shy of the CDR3 end, and the germline J gene is used to complete it. The chain employs TRBV13-2 and TRBJ2-2, with 10 positions matching TRBD2. The V gene end was trimmed by 0 bases and the J gene end by 2 bases; junction bases not matched to a gene: 1. Germline loops: CDR1 NNHNN, CDR2 SYGAGS (reference sequence). The CDR3 has 16 amino acids. The CDR3 spells CASGDATGGNTGQLYF. The covered CDR3 bases are TGTGCCAGCGGTGATGCGACTGGGGGGAACACCGGGCAGCTCTAC.

Worth noting for this clone: The gene symbols are mouse symbols. From the germline J gene comes the end of the CDR3, since the read stops 1 residue before it. V gene TRBV13-2 combines with J gene TRBJ2-5; TRBD2 matches at 8 bases. Germline assignment: CDR1 NNHNN and CDR2 SYGAGS (reference sequence). This CDR3 is built from 13 residues. After removal of 3 bases from V and 4 bases from J, the junction contained 1 base not matched to a gene. The CDR3 bases that were read are TGTGCCAGCGGTGGGGGACTGGAAGACACCCAGTAC. As protein: CASGGGLEDTQY. The whole CDR3 sequence is CASGGGLEDTQYF.

Note on this clone: Gene names are the mouse ones. CDR3 sequence: CASGDPTGVQDTQYF. The CDR3 bases that were read are TGTGCCAGCGGTGATCCGACTGGGGTCCAAGACACCCAGTAC. V and J are TRBV13-2 and TRBJ2-5; 8 bases are a match to TRBD2. The read terminates 1 residue ahead of where the CDR3 ends, so the germline J gene completes it. Germline CDR1 is NNHNN and CDR2 is SYGAGS (reference sequence). Germline trimming cut 1 base from V and 2 bases from J; bases unmatched to any gene: 3. The CDR3 runs to 15 residues.

About this clone: Each gene name is a mouse one. The read terminates 1 residue ahead of where the CDR3 ends, so the germline J gene completes it. The V gene is TRBV23, the J gene TRBJ2-4. From germline, CDR1 is KGHTA and CDR2 FQNQQP. The CDR3 runs 13 residues. The sequenced part of the CDR3 DNA is TGCTCCAGCAGTCGGGGCACTCAAAACACCTTGTAC. It yields the protein CSSSRGTQNTLY. The complete CDR3 protein is CSSSRGTQNTLYF. The complete variable domain, with remaining parts taken from reference TRBV23 and TRBJ2-4, reads DAAVTQKPRYLIKMKGQEAEMKCIPEKGHTAVFWYQQKQSKELKFLIYFQNQQPLDQIDMVKERFSAVCPSSSLCSLGIRTCEAEDSALYLCSSSRGTQNTLYFGAGTRLSVL.

Note on this clone: Gene names refer to mouse genes. Coverage ceases 1 residue before the CDR3 finishes, and the germline J gene fills in the end. The chain carries TRBV5 and TRBJ2-7, with TRBD1 identical over 7 bases. V lost 4 bases, J lost 1 base, and 1 base stayed unmatched. From germline, CDR1 is LGHNA and CDR2 YNLKQL (reference sequence). The CDR3 runs 13 residues. Here the CDR3 reads CASSRGQSYEQYF. CDR3 bases read: TGTGCCAGCAGCCGGGGACAGTCCTATGAACAGTAC.

Comments on this clone: Germline and genes: mouse. The read terminates 1 residue ahead of where the CDR3 ends, so the germline J gene completes it. The rearrangement links TRBV31 to TRBJ1-2, with no clear D. Germline V CDR1 and CDR2: GKSSPN, SITVG. The CDR3 is 12 amino acids. V gave up 0 bases and J gave up 0 bases, with 2 bases separating them. The CDR3 is CAWSLPNSDYTF. The CDR3 bases that were read are TGTGCCTGGAGTCTCCCAAACTCCGACTACACC.

Notes on this clone: Germline and genes: mouse. Sequencing ends 1 residue short of the CDR3 end; the germline J gene provides the rest. The chain employs TRBV31 and TRBJ1-1; unclear D gene. The CDR3 is 15 amino acids. Trimming took 3 bases from V and 1 from J, leaving 15 bases between them. Germline lookup yields CDR1 GKSSPN and CDR2 SITVG. CDR3 bases read: TGTGCCTGGAGCTACCCACAAGGGAAAAACACAGAAGTCTTC. Protein: CAWSYPQGKNTEVF. The entire CDR3 protein reads CAWSYPQGKNTEVFF.